This record looks at one TCR beta chain sequence and its context. This clonotype was recorded once. It lacks a known antigen. Base quality data are lacking; no much larger clone is found one base away. Libraries came from 5' RACE. Sequenced using an Illumina HiSeq 2500. The second PCR ran for roughly 6 to 11 cycles and used a J-beta primer mix along with a sample-barcoded 5' primer. Each TCR beta cDNA molecule received a unique molecular identifier from a template-switch 5' adaptor carrying 12 random nucleotides. Each sample yielded at least 2.5 million CDR3-containing paired-end reads. The Mint cDNA synthesis kit, primed by a TRBC-specific oligonucleotide, was used to synthesize first-strand cDNA from all RNA. After uracil-DNA glycosylase treatment, a first 18-cycle PCR used universal primers M1SS and BC2_uni_R on all cDNA. The original pipeline was this. For normalization, 1 million high-quality reads were randomly selected from each sample, with every read carrying a distinct molecular identifier. Reads with shared molecular identifiers were discarded instead of being binned into consensus sequences. MiTCR, set to a Q25 quality threshold and the strictest error-elimination algorithm, was used for CDR3 identification, clonotype clustering and error correction. A nonparametric unseen species model with Euler transformation was used to estimate a lower bound on total TCR beta diversity. The raw public reads went through TCRdb reprocessing: fastp at Q25, MiXCR clone calling, in-frame beta chains kept. Each entry is one CDR3 protein sequence, shown with its most common DNA and genes. The V and J calls here are based on TCRdb, not the publication. The sample table records hundreds of thousands of distinct CDR3 sequences; about 56% of these occur just once. Approximately 24% of the sample goes to the ten largest clones.

These data originate in a study of blood T cells in healthy people across ages (dated by TCRdb to between 2015 and 2017). Study-wide context: In model experiments, roughly one uniquely barcoded TCR beta cDNA molecule per two T cells was captured by template switching. Using the same blood draw, the study looked at two additional independent replicas of 1 million unique cDNA reads for two donors, one aged 18 to 30 and the other aged 80 or older. To avoid experimental bias, donors of different ages were spread randomly across the sequencing lanes. Age-related changes in TCR beta repertoire diversity were measured in the study by deep sequencing normalized with unique cDNA molecular identifiers. The donors were split into four age groups: young (average 16 years), middle-aged (around 37), aged (around 67) and long-lived (over 75).

Here is what the overall study found, with its caveats: Estimates of total diversity based on one million sequenced T cells were regarded as lower bounds and as underestimates. Compared with the aged group, the long-lived group had more naive CD4+ T cells, fewer expanded clones and increased TCR diversity, suggesting age selection. A strong correlation was found between observed TCR beta diversity and the percentage of naive T cells measured by flow cytometry. Because donor CMV infection status was unknown, age-related changes in expanded clonotypes were potentially confounded. Conclusive comparison of naive and antigen-experienced compartments was prevented by the profiling of bulk unsorted PBMCs. Observed TCR beta diversity per million T cells fell roughly linearly with age, and a significant reduction was already apparent by age about 43.

The 35 to 40 donors, aged 6 to 90 years, were systemically healthy Caucasian individuals from Russia. Each donor gave about 11 milliliters of peripheral blood, drawn into EDTA-treated Vacutainer tubes. Ficoll-Paque density-gradient centrifugation was used to isolate PBMCs, with at least 7 million obtained per sample. Trizol reagent was used to extract total RNA from the PBMCs, yielding at least 5 micrograms per sample. The percentages of naive CD45RAhigh/CD27high T cells were determined by flow cytometry on a PBMC aliquot from every donor. The CDR3, cysteine through phenylalanine, is 11 amino acids long. CDR3 DNA is the only sequence kept; it has 33 bases, read in frame from the first base. From a lookup of the germline V gene (reference sequence), CDR1 and CDR2 are DFQATT and SNEGSKA. Deletion took 5 bases off V and 12 bases off J, with a span of 14 bases between the germline ends.

This clonotype was sampled from a middle-aged man in good health. Recombination joined TRBV20-1 with TRBJ2-1; the D gene identity is not certain. The sample comprised blood. The nucleotide sequence reads as follows: TGCAGTGCTCCTCTTTCTTTTGGGCAGTTCTTC. This translates into CSAPLSFGQFF.